What follows are 30 T cell receptor beta chains derived from one specimen sequenced in a study of persistence of HIV-infected CD4 T cells. Stimulation used around 10 ug/mL lysate from CMV-infected fibroblasts. Sorted nonresponding memory CD4+ T cells were CD40L-negative, CD69-negative, CD45RO-high. Their specific antigens are unknown. Sequencing used immunoSEQ version 4 in survey mode. Repertoires were generated with immunoSEQ multiplex PCR, while TCRdb's copy carries only in-frame clones and drops some. The sample comprises about 50,000 clones, more than 70% of which are singletons, and under 3.5% rests with the top ten. Sequencing used CD4+ T cells sorted from PBMCs after approximately 19-hour stimulation, obtained from a patient who received antiretroviral therapy. All receptors come from an adult man with HIV who was CMV-seropositive.

This clone was observed at least ten times. The rearrangement uses TRBV7-9 and TRBJ1-2; no reliable D call. The CDR3 is made up of 13 amino acids. Germline-derived CDR1 and CDR2 are SEHNR and FQNEAQ (reference sequence). Trimming removed 8 bases from V and 5 bases from J, with 15 bases in between. CDR3 nucleotides: TGTGCCAGCGGGTTAGGGAGAGAGTATGGCTACACCTTC. Its translation: CASGLGREYGYTF.

The chain carries TRBV6-6 and TRBJ2-7; 8 bases align to TRBD1. The CDR3 contains 15 residues. The V and J ends lost 0 bases and 4 bases, in that order; junction bases with no gene match: 5. Per the germline V gene, CDR1 is MNHNY and CDR2 is SVGAGI (reference sequence). Here the CDR3 DNA reads TGTGCCAGCAGTTACTCCGGCCAGGGGGCTTACGAGCAGTACTTC. This encodes CASSYSGQGAYEQYF.

The chain employs TRBV19 and TRBJ2-7; 8 bases map to TRBD2. The CDR3 extends over 14 amino acids. Per the germline V gene, CDR1 is LNHDA and CDR2 is SQIVND (reference sequence). Germline trimming cut 6 bases from V and 0 bases from J; bases unmatched to any gene: 4. In DNA form, the CDR3 reads TGTGCCAGTAGGTATAGCGGGAACTCCTACGAGCAGTACTTC. This codes for CASRYSGNSYEQYF.

CDR3 in amino acids: CSASTGELFF. The CDR3 DNA follows: TGCAGTGCTAGCACCGGGGAGCTGTTTTTT. The chain uses TRBV20-1 and TRBJ2-2; D call uncertain. The V gene lost 3 bases and the J gene lost 4 bases, with 0 bases spanning the gap. CDR3 length: 10 residues. Germline CDR1 reads DFQATT; CDR2 reads SNEGSKA (reference sequence).

The chain is built from TRBV7-6 and TRBJ1-3; D perhaps matches TRBD1 (5 bases). The V gene lost 1 base and the J gene lost 2 bases, with 12 bases spanning the gap. CDR1 SGHVS and CDR2 FNYEAQ come from the germline V gene. The CDR3 covers 16 residues. The CDR3 region has the DNA TGTGCCAGCAGCTTAGGTTCGCCAGGGACTGGAAACACCATATATTTT. This encodes CASSLGSPGTGNTIYF.

The chain employs TRBV30 and TRBJ2-3; 10 bases align to TRBD2. The V and J ends lost 1 base and 7 bases, in that order; junction bases with no gene match: 11. CDR3 length equals 16 residues. CDR1 and CDR2 (germline): GTSNPN, SVGIG (reference sequence). Here the CDR3 DNA reads TGTGCCTGGAGTGGCGGTAATAGCGGGGGGCGTTATACGCAGTATTTT. This codes for CAWSGGNSGGRYTQYF.

The chain uses TRBV29-1 and TRBJ2-3; 8 nucleotides agree with TRBD1. The trim removed 0 bases at V and 1 base at J, leaving 6 bases unmatched. CDR1 is SQVTM and CDR2 is ANQGSEA in the germline V gene. The CDR3 contains 16 residues. Written as DNA, the CDR3 is TGCAGCGTTGAAGATCGAAACAGGGGGGGCACAGATACGCAGTATTTT. Its translation is CSVEDRNRGGTDTQYF.

DNA for the CDR3: TGCAGCGCAACAAAACCGGGACAGGGTTCGTTCAATGAGCAGTTCTTC. It codes for CSATKPGQGSFNEQFF. This chain joins TRBV29-1 and TRBJ2-1; TRBD1 aligns across 9 bases. There are 16 residues in the CDR3. V trimming: 7 bases; J trimming: 6 bases; junction bases outside the gene matches: 16. Germline V lookup: CDR1 SQVTM, CDR2 ANQGSEA.

The chain links TRBV7-9 to TRBJ2-7; no reliable D call. The CDR3 runs to 13 residues. Deletions cut 7 bases from V and 0 bases from J, with 10 bases between. Per germline, CDR1 SEHNR and CDR2 FQNEAQ (reference sequence). The CDR3 here is CASTSAYSYEQYF. The CDR3 DNA follows: TGTGCCAGCACTTCCGCTTACTCCTACGAGCAGTACTTC.

V usage is TRBV11-1 and J usage is TRBJ1-3; D is ambiguous. The germline V gene has CDR1 SGHAT and CDR2 FQDESV (reference sequence). The V gene lost 3 bases and the J gene lost 4 bases, with 13 bases spanning the gap. The CDR3 has 15 amino acids. The chain's CDR3 is CASSLASVFGNTIYF. As DNA, the CDR3 is TGTGCCAGCAGCTTGGCATCAGTCTTCGGAAACACCATATATTTT. Full variable domain (rest looked up from reference TRBV11-1 and TRBJ1-3): EAEVAQSPRYKITEKSQAVAFWCDPISGHATLYWYRQILGQGPELLVQFQDESVVDDSQLPKDRFSAERLKGVDSTLKIQPAELGDSAMYLCASSLASVFGNTIYFGEGSWLTVV.

The gene calls are TRBV19 and TRBJ1-2, with TRBD1 matching over 9 bases. V lost 5 bases to trimming and J lost 4 bases; unmatched junction nucleotides: 8. This CDR3 is 15 amino acids long. Germline CDR1 LNHDA, CDR2 SQIVND (reference sequence). The CDR3 sequence is CASSQQGAGVYGYTF. CDR3 bases: TGTGCCAGTAGTCAACAGGGGGCAGGGGTCTATGGCTACACCTTC.

This clone was detected only once. V and J are TRBV28 and TRBJ1-2; D gene unclear. The V end was cut by 3 bases, the J end by 6 bases, with 5 bases between. This CDR3 contains 11 residues. Germline loops: CDR1 MDHEN, CDR2 SYDVKM. The CDR3 reads CASSLRDGYTF. The CDR3 DNA follows: TGTGCCAGCAGTTTGCGGGATGGCTACACCTTC.

The chain is built from TRBV5-6 and TRBJ1-5; maybe TRBD1 (6 bases). Deletions cut 4 bases from V and 3 bases from J, with 11 bases between. The germline V gene encodes CDR1 SGHDT and CDR2 YYEEEE. This CDR3 contains 14 residues. This chain's CDR3 is CASSQTGYNQPQHF. CDR3 in DNA: TGTGCCAGCAGCCAAACAGGGTACAATCAGCCCCAGCATTTT.

V is TRBV29-1 and J is TRBJ2-6; D possibly uses TRBD1 or TRBD2 (5 bases each). The CDR3 covers 15 residues. The V and J ends lost 6 bases and 0 bases respectively, with 12 bases between them. Germline-derived CDR1 and CDR2 are SQVTM and ANQGSEA. CDR3: CSVGDGYSGANVLTF. Here the CDR3 DNA reads TGCAGCGTGGGGGACGGCTACTCTGGGGCCAACGTCCTGACTTTC.

This clone was seen once. The chain has TRBV5-4 and TRBJ1-1; D is possibly TRBD1 (5 bases). CDR1 is SGHNT, CDR2 YYREEE, per germline (reference sequence). With 4 bases removed from V and 1 base from J, the gap between germline ends came to 17 bases. The CDR3 is made up of 16 amino acids. CDR3 region: CASSPIPGRGNTEAFF. The CDR3 DNA reads as TGTGCCAGCAGCCCCATCCCGGGACGGGGGAACACTGAAGCTTTCTTT.

This sequence joins TRBV2 and TRBJ1-1; perhaps TRBD1 as D (5 bases). Trimming removed 6 bases at V and 1 base at J, with 9 bases between. CDR3 length equals 13 residues. The V gene's germline CDR1 is SNHLY and CDR2 FYNNEI. CDR3 residues: CASSLDTNTEAFF. DNA of the CDR3: TGTGCCAGCAGCCTGGACACGAACACTGAAGCTTTCTTT.

This clone was found once. This rearrangement joins TRBV30 to TRBJ1-4, with D possibly matching TRBD1 (6 bases). V was shortened by 2 bases and J by 0 bases, with 13 bases between the two germline ends. The germline CDR1 and CDR2 sequences are GTSNPN and SVGIG (reference sequence). The CDR3 is made up of 16 amino acids. The CDR3 is CAWSRRGIATNEKLFF. CDR3 sequence (DNA): TGTGCCTGGAGTCGTAGGGGGATAGCAACTAATGAAAAACTGTTTTTT.

The chain recombines TRBV30 with TRBJ2-3; D call uncertain. This CDR3 contains 12 residues. Germline CDR1 GTSNPN, CDR2 SVGIG (reference sequence). V shed 7 bases and J shed 2 bases, with 10 bases lying between them. The CDR3 sequence: CAYGSYTDTQYF. The DNA for the CDR3 is TGTGCCTACGGGTCCTACACAGATACGCAGTATTTT.

The rearrangement links TRBV5-1 to TRBJ2-2; D might be TRBD1 (5 bases). V was cut by 0 bases and J by 2 bases, with 11 bases left in between. Germline assignment: CDR1 SGHRS and CDR2 YFSETQ. This CDR3 spans 16 amino acids. The CDR3 loop is CASSLATGGNTGELFF. CDR3 coding DNA: TGCGCCAGCAGCTTGGCCACAGGTGGTAACACCGGGGAGCTGTTTTTT.

The chain couples TRBV19 to TRBJ2-3, with 10 positions matching TRBD2. The J segment lost 7 bases and the V segment lost 5 bases, leaving 6 bases of the junction unmatched. From germline, CDR1 is LNHDA and CDR2 SQIVND (reference sequence). There are 14 residues in the CDR3. As DNA, the CDR3 is TGTGCCAGTAGTCTAGCGGGAGCTGTGAATACGCAGTATTTT. It is translated as CASSLAGAVNTQYF.

V gene TRBV4-3 combines with J gene TRBJ1-6; TRBD1 aligns across 7 bases. The trim removed 1 base at V and 5 bases at J, leaving 2 bases unmatched. The CDR3 has 15 residues. Germline V CDR1 and CDR2: LGHNA, YSLEER. The CDR3 is CASSQGQGDNSPLHF. The CDR3 bases are TGCGCCAGCAGCCAAGGACAGGGTGATAATTCACCCCTCCACTTT.

CDR3 in amino acids: CASSLGWFPGELFF. DNA for the CDR3: TGTGCCAGCAGCTTGGGTTGGTTTCCCGGGGAGCTGTTTTTT. The chain recombines TRBV5-8 with TRBJ2-2; D is uncertain. Germline loops: CDR1 SGHTS, CDR2 YDEGEE. Trimming took off 0 bases at V and 6 bases at J, with 9 bases between the two ends. This CDR3 is built from 14 residues.

In this sample, this clone is medium-sized. This chain uses TRBV2 with TRBJ2-7, with D tentatively TRBD2 (6 bases). This CDR3 is 12 amino acids long. Looked up from germline, CDR1 is SNHLY and CDR2 is FYNNEI. V dropped 6 bases and J dropped 2 bases, with 8 bases sitting between them. For the CDR3, the DNA is TGTGCCAGCAGGGGCGGGGCCTACGAGCAGTACTTC. As protein: CASRGGAYEQYF.

The chain couples TRBV4-2 to TRBJ1-2; 7 nucleotides align to TRBD1. This CDR3 has 14 amino acids. V trimming: 7 bases; J trimming: 2 bases; junction bases outside the gene matches: 7. Germline V gives CDR1 LGHNA, CDR2 YNFKEQ. CDR3 sequence (DNA): TGTGCCAGCAATAAGGACAGGACGAACTATGGCTACACCTTC. This sequence encodes CASNKDRTNYGYTF.

V and J are TRBV5-1 and TRBJ2-2, with 12 bases that match TRBD1. The CDR3 runs 17 residues. Germline trimming cut 3 bases from V and 0 bases from J; bases unmatched to any gene: 3. Per germline, CDR1 SGHRS and CDR2 YFSETQ. The CDR3: CASSWDRGRSNTGELFF. For the CDR3, the DNA is TGCGCCAGCAGCTGGGACAGGGGGCGGTCGAACACCGGGGAGCTGTTTTTT.

The chain has TRBV7-2 and TRBJ1-2; 7 bases agree with TRBD1. Germline lookup yields CDR1 SGHTA and CDR2 FQGNSA. The CDR3 is 14 residues long. Trimming removed 0 bases from V and 4 bases from J; junction bases left unmatched: 2. CDR3 sequence: CASSLASGGYGYTF. The DNA for the CDR3 is TGTGCCAGCAGCTTAGCATCAGGGGGCTATGGCTACACCTTC.

This clone was recorded once. The chain joins TRBV5-1 to TRBJ2-3; D is possibly TRBD1 (6 bases). The germline V gene has CDR1 SGHRS and CDR2 YFSETQ. The V and J ends lost 0 bases and 3 bases respectively, with 8 bases between them. This CDR3 is 14 amino acids long. This chain's CDR3 is CASSLAQGTDTQYF. CDR3 nucleotide sequence: TGCGCCAGCAGCTTGGCCCAGGGGACAGATACGCAGTATTTT.

The rearrangement uses TRBV3-1 (or the pseudogene TRBV3-2) and TRBJ2-3, with D perhaps TRBD2 (6 bases). Germline assignment: CDR1 LGHDT and CDR2 YNNKEL (reference sequence). The CDR3 is 16 amino acids. Trimming took off 1 base at V and 7 bases at J, with 18 bases between the two ends. The CDR3 sequence: CASSQGKTRISNTQYF. Here the CDR3 DNA reads TGTGCCAGCAGCCAAGGCAAGACTAGGATTTCGAATACGCAGTATTTT.

The chain uses TRBV2 and TRBJ1-2; no clear D. This CDR3 spans 12 amino acids. The germline gives CDR1 SNHLY, CDR2 FYNNEI. Trimming removed 9 bases at V and 8 bases at J, with 16 bases between. CDR3 nucleotides: TGTGCCAGTGGGGTTTTTCGGGAAGGCTACACCTTC. This encodes CASGVFREGYTF. Looking up the rest from reference TRBV2 and TRBJ1-2 gives the full variable domain: EPEVTQTPSHQVTQMGQEVILRCVPISNHLYFYWYRQILGQKVEFLVSFYNNEISEKSEIFDDQFSVERPDGSNFTLKIRSTKLEDSAMYFCASGVFREGYTFGSGTRLTVV.

The chain uses TRBV18 and TRBJ2-5; a weak D match, TRBD1 (6 bases). Trimming shortened V by 5 bases and J by 1 base, and 8 bases separated the two germline ends. Germline V gene lookup returns CDR1 KGHSH and CDR2 LQKENI. This CDR3 has 13 amino acids. Written as DNA, the CDR3 is TGTGCCAGCTCAACGGACAGCCAAGAGACCCAGTACTTC. Translation: CASSTDSQETQYF. Full variable domain (rest looked up from reference TRBV18 and TRBJ2-5): NAGVMQNPRHLVRRRGQEARLRCSPMKGHSHVYWYRQLPEEGLKFMVYLQKENIIDESGMPKERFSAEFPKEGPSILRIQQVVRGDSAAYFCASSTDSQETQYFGPGTRLLVL.